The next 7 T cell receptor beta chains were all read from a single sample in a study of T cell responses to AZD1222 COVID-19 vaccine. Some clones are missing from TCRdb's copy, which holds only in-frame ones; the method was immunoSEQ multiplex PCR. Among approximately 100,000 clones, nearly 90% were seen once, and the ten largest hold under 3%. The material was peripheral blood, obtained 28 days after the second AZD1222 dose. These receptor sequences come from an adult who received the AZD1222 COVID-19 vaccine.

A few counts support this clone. CDR3 sequence reads: CASSYSGGSYNEQFF. In DNA, the CDR3 is TGTGCCAGCAGTTACTCAGGCGGGTCCTACAATGAGCAGTTCTTC. The genes are TRBV6-2 or TRBV6-3 and TRBJ2-1; tentatively, D is TRBD2 (5 bases). The CDR3 runs to 15 residues. CDR1 MNHEY and CDR2 SVGEGT come from the germline V gene. V gave up 0 bases and J gave up 1 base, with 7 bases separating them.

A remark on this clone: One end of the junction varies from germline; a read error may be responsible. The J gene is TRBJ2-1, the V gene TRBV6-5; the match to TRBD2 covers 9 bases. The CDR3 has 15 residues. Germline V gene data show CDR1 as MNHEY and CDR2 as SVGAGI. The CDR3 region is CASTSGVPSGTPPLF. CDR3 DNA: TGTGCCAGCACCAGCGGCGTGCCTAGCGGGACTCCCCCCCTCTTC.

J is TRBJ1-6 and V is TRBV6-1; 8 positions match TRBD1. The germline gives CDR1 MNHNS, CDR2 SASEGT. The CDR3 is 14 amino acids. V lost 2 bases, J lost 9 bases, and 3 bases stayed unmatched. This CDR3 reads CASSEWGQASPLHF. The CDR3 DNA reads TGTGCCAGCAGTGAATGGGGACAGGCTTCACCCCTCCACTTT.

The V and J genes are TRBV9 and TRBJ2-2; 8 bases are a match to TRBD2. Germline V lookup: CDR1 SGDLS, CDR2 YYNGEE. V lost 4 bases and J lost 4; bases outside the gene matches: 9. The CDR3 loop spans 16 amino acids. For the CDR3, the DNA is TGTGCCAGCAGCTCCGAGCGGGAGCGTTTCACCGGGGAGCTGTTTTTT. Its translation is CASSSERERFTGELFF.

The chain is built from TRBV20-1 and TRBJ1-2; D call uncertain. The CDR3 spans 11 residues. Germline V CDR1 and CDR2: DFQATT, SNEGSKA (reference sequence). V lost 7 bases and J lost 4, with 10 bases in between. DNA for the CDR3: TGCAGTGTTCAAGGGATCTATGGCTACACCTTC. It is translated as CSVQGIYGYTF.

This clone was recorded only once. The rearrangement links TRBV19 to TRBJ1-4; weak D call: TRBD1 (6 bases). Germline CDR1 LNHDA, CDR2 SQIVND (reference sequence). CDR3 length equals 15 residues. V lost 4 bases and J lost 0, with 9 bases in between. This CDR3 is CASSTRQATNEKLFF. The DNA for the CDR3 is TGTGCCAGTAGTACCCGACAGGCAACTAATGAAAAACTGTTTTTT.

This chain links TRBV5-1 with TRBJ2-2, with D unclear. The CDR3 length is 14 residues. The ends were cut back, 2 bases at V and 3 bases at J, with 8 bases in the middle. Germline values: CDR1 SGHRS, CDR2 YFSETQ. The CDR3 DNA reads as TGCGCCAGCAGCTTAGATAGCTACACCGGGGAGCTGTTTTTT. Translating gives CASSLDSYTGELFF.